These 27 T cell receptor beta chains were sequenced from one sample in a study of blood T cell repertoires in COVID-19. The data were produced by immunoSEQ multiplex PCR, yet TCRdb's version contains in-frame clones alone and is incomplete. The sample comprises some 430,000 clones, about 90% of which are singletons, and 0.6% to 0.7% rests with the top ten. The sample taken for sequencing was PBMCs or T cells enriched from blood (not recorded which). These receptor sequences come from a man younger than 30 who had recovered from COVID-19.

V gene TRBV29-1 combines with J gene TRBJ2-2, with D possibly matching TRBD2 (5 bases). The V and J ends lost 6 bases and 3 bases respectively, with 11 bases between them. This CDR3 has 13 residues. Germline CDR1 is SQVTM and CDR2 is ANQGSEA. The CDR3 DNA is TGCAGCGTCACCGGGGTGGACACCGGGGAGCTGTTTTTT. Protein: CSVTGVDTGELFF.

Concerning this clone: Other DNA sequences in the sample encode the same CDR3. J is TRBJ2-1 and V is TRBV27; 12 nucleotides agree with TRBD2. V dropped 3 bases and J dropped 4; count of bases not matched to a gene: 1. The CDR3 consists of 15 residues. The germline V gene has CDR1 MNHEY and CDR2 SMNVEV (reference sequence). The CDR3 here is CASSLTSGGYNEQFF. DNA for the CDR3: TGTGCCAGCAGTTTGACTAGCGGGGGATACAATGAGCAGTTCTTC.

The chain combines TRBV9 with TRBJ2-2, with unresolved D. V gave up 0 bases and J gave up 4 bases, with 7 bases separating them. Germline assignment: CDR1 SGDLS and CDR2 YYNGEE. This CDR3 spans 14 amino acids. The CDR3 sequence is CASSVAGFTGELFF. CDR3 DNA sequence: TGTGCCAGCAGCGTAGCCGGGTTCACCGGGGAGCTGTTTTTT.

The J gene is TRBJ2-1, the V gene TRBV7-9; weak D call: TRBD1 (6 bases). V was shortened by 5 bases and J by 5 bases, with 25 bases between the two germline ends. The CDR3 is 18 residues long. Per the germline V gene, CDR1 is SEHNR and CDR2 is FQNEAQ (reference sequence). The CDR3 loop reads CASSLQNPQGYTDNEQFF. The CDR3 nucleotides are TGTGCCAGCAGCCTCCAGAACCCACAGGGATACACCGACAATGAGCAGTTCTTC.

This chain uses TRBV13 with TRBJ1-1; the D is unclear. The CDR3 contains 12 residues. V lost 4 bases, J lost 5 bases, and 8 bases lay in between. CDR1 and CDR2 (germline): PRHDT, FYEKMQ (reference sequence). The CDR3 DNA follows: TGTGCCAGCAGCTCAACCGGGACTGAAGCTTTCTTT. Its translation: CASSSTGTEAFF.

V is TRBV7-8 and J is TRBJ2-7, with 12 bases identical to TRBD1. Germline lookup yields CDR1 SGHVS and CDR2 FQNEAQ. This CDR3 region has 21 residues. The V segment lost 5 bases and the J segment 0 bases; nucleotides outside the gene matches: 20. DNA for the CDR3: TGTGCCAGCAGCGTAGTCAGACCGGGACAGGGGGCTAACCCCCTCTCCTACGAGCAGTACTTC. Protein sequence: CASSVVRPGQGANPLSYEQYF. Looking up the rest from reference TRBV7-8 and TRBJ2-7 gives the full variable domain: GAGVSQSPRYKVAKRGQDVALRCDPISGHVSLFWYQQALGQGPEFLTYFQNEAQLDKSGLPSDRFFAERPEGSVSTLKIQRTQQEDSAVYLCASSVVRPGQGANPLSYEQYFGPGTRLTVT.

This clone appeared once. This chain uses TRBV5-1 with TRBJ2-6, with D possibly being TRBD1 (7 bases). Trimming stripped 0 bases from V and 7 bases from J, with 11 bases between. Germline loops: CDR1 SGHRS, CDR2 YFSETQ. The CDR3 covers 15 residues. The CDR3 sequence: CASSLAQGGANVLTF. The CDR3 nucleotides are TGCGCCAGCAGCTTGGCGCAGGGGGGAGCCAACGTCCTGACTTTC.

The gene calls are TRBV3-1 (or the pseudogene TRBV3-2) and TRBJ1-2; 7 nucleotides align to TRBD1. Trimming took 4 bases from V and 2 from J; bases not matched to a gene: 4. Germline loops: CDR1 LGHDT, CDR2 YNNKEL (reference sequence). The CDR3 has 14 amino acids. CDR3 sequence: CASSPRDRNYGYTF. The DNA of the CDR3 is TGTGCCAGCAGCCCCAGGGACAGAAACTATGGCTACACCTTC.

The rearrangement joins TRBV5-4 to TRBJ2-1, with 9 nucleotides matching TRBD2. CDR1 and CDR2 from the germline V gene are SGHNT and YYREEE (reference sequence). The CDR3 loop spans 18 amino acids. The junction had 7 bases not matched to a gene; V was cut back by 0 bases and J by 0 bases. For the CDR3, the DNA is TGTGCCAGCAGCTTGGGGGCTAGCGGGGATAGCTCCTACAATGAGCAGTTCTTC. Amino acids: CASSLGASGDSSYNEQFF. The variable domain in full, completed from reference TRBV5-4 and TRBJ2-1, reads ETGVTQSPTHLIKTRGQQVTLRCSSQSGHNTVSWYQQALGQGPQFIFQYYREEENGRGNFPPRFSGLQFPNYSSELNVNALELDDSALYLCASSLGASGDSSYNEQFFGPGTRLTVL.

The chain uses TRBV7-3 and TRBJ1-1, with 8 bases matching TRBD1. The CDR3 has 14 amino acids. The junction had 8 bases not matched to a gene; V was cut back by 5 bases and J by 6 bases. The germline CDR1 and CDR2 sequences are SGHTA and FQGTGA. The CDR3 DNA sequence: TGTGCCAGCAGCCATCGACAGGGGTTGGCTGAAGCTTTCTTT. Translation gives CASSHRQGLAEAFF.

This chain connects TRBV12-5 to TRBJ1-2; D might be TRBD1 (6 bases). Germline CDR1 LGHNT, CDR2 FRNRAP. V was trimmed by 4 bases and J by 2 bases, leaving 20 bases between them. This CDR3 region has 17 residues. CDR3 nucleotide sequence: TGTGCTAGTGGTTCCCAACCTATGACAGGCTTAAACTATGGCTACACCTTC. This translates into CASGSQPMTGLNYGYTF.

The CDR3 protein is CASSYLQPNTEAFF. DNA for the CDR3: TGTGCCAGCAGTTACTTACAGCCGAACACTGAAGCTTTCTTT. This chain uses TRBV6-5 with TRBJ1-1, with unresolved D. The germline V and J ends were trimmed by 1 base and 1 base, with 7 bases remaining between them. CDR3 length equals 14 residues. CDR1 and CDR2 (germline): MNHEY, SVGAGI.

The chain employs TRBV18 and TRBJ1-1; TRBD1 might be the D (5 bases). V lost 4 bases, J lost 0 bases, and 15 bases lay in between. The CDR3 runs 16 residues. Germline V lookup: CDR1 KGHSH, CDR2 LQKENI. The CDR3 loop is CASSRGVSGVNTEAFF. Here the CDR3 DNA reads TGTGCCAGCTCACGAGGGGTTTCGGGGGTGAACACTGAAGCTTTCTTT.

This chain joins TRBV7-8 and TRBJ1-2; perhaps TRBD1 as D (5 bases). Trimming took off 1 base at V and 4 bases at J, with 7 bases between the two ends. In germline, CDR1 is SGHVS, CDR2 FQNEAQ. The CDR3 covers 13 residues. The CDR3 here is CASSLEGIYGYTF. DNA for the CDR3: TGTGCCAGCAGCTTAGAGGGGATCTATGGCTACACCTTC.

This sequence joins TRBV7-9 and TRBJ1-2, with TRBD1 matching over 7 bases. This CDR3 is built from 13 residues. Germline loops: CDR1 SEHNR, CDR2 FQNEAQ (reference sequence). V gave up 5 bases and J gave up 4 bases; unmatched junction bases: 4. CDR3 in amino acids: CASSTDRRYGYTF. Here the CDR3 DNA reads TGTGCCAGCAGCACGGACAGGCGCTATGGCTACACCTTC.

V gene TRBV6-1 combines with J gene TRBJ1-5; 8 positions agree with TRBD1. Trimming cost V 3 bases and J 7 bases; bases outside gene matches: 8. CDR1 and CDR2 from the germline V gene are MNHNS and SASEGT. This CDR3 contains 15 residues. The CDR3 DNA reads TGTGCCAGCAGTGATTCTGGACAGGGTAACCAGCCCCAGCATTTT. It translates to CASSDSGQGNQPQHF.

The chain links TRBV10-1 to TRBJ1-5, with TRBD1 as a possible D gene (6 bases). With 6 bases removed from V and 4 bases from J, the gap between germline ends came to 10 bases. Germline CDR1 WNHNN, CDR2 SYGVQD (reference sequence). This CDR3 contains 13 residues. CDR3 sequence reads: CASSTDRNQPQHF. In DNA form, the CDR3 reads TGCGCCAGCAGCACTGACAGGAATCAGCCCCAGCATTTT.

The genes are TRBV19 and TRBJ1-1; D uncertain. V was shortened by 7 bases and J by 3 bases, with 12 bases between the two germline ends. CDR3 length: 13 amino acids. The germline gives CDR1 LNHDA, CDR2 SQIVND (reference sequence). This CDR3 reads CASTTSDYTEAFF. In DNA, the CDR3 is TGTGCCAGTACTACGTCGGACTACACTGAAGCTTTCTTT.

The chain uses TRBV19 and TRBJ1-1, with D tentatively TRBD1 (5 bases). The CDR3 totals 15 residues. Deletions cut 3 bases from V and 10 bases from J, with 21 bases between. From germline, CDR1 is LNHDA and CDR2 SQIVND (reference sequence). The CDR3 sequence: CASSMIGADGRRAFF. DNA of the CDR3: TGTGCCAGTAGTATGATAGGGGCCGACGGTCGAAGAGCTTTCTTT.

The J gene is TRBJ1-2, the V gene TRBV21-1. TRBV21-1 is classified as a pseudogene. The CDR3 has 17 amino acids. The CDR3 DNA follows: TGTGCCAGCAGCAAAAAGTCGAGTGGGGGACGGAGGGATGGCTACACCTTC. As protein: CASSKKSSGGRRDGYTF.

The rearrangement joins TRBV19 to TRBJ2-1; 7 nucleotides agree with TRBD1. Per the germline V gene, CDR1 is LNHDA and CDR2 is SQIVND (reference sequence). This CDR3 spans 14 amino acids. V was pared by 7 bases and J by 5 bases, with 8 bases of the junction left unmatched. The CDR3 region has the DNA TGTGCCAGTACGATTAGACAGGGCCACAATGAGCAGTTCTTC. It translates to CASTIRQGHNEQFF.

Details on this clone: The sample carries other DNA sequences with the same CDR3. In DNA form, the CDR3 reads TGCAGCGTTGCGGGGGGAAGTGAAGCTTTCTTT. Its protein product is CSVAGGSEAFF. The chain employs TRBV29-1 and TRBJ1-1; possibly TRBD1 for D (5 bases). V gave up 4 bases and J gave up 7 bases, with 10 bases separating them. The CDR3 is 11 amino acids. Germline values: CDR1 SQVTM, CDR2 ANQGSEA.

The V and J genes are TRBV4-1 and TRBJ1-1, with D perhaps TRBD1 (6 bases). The germline V gene has CDR1 MGHRA and CDR2 YSYEKL. Trimming cost V 3 bases and J 4 bases, with 15 bases left between them. The CDR3 contains 15 residues. The CDR3 here is CASSHGGSGSTEAFF. CDR3 sequence (DNA): TGCGCCAGCAGCCATGGGGGCTCGGGATCCACTGAAGCTTTCTTT.

The rearrangement links TRBV2 to TRBJ1-3; a possible D gene is TRBD1 (6 bases). V was trimmed by 4 bases and J by 7 bases, leaving 23 bases between them. The CDR3 length is 17 residues. CDR1 and CDR2 from the germline V gene are SNHLY and FYNNEI. The CDR3 is CASSVSQGNLVGNTIYF. In nucleotides, the CDR3 is TGTGCCAGCAGTGTGTCTCAGGGGAATCTAGTCGGGAACACCATATATTTT.

This clone was seen only once. This chain uses TRBV5-1 with TRBJ1-3; possibly TRBD1 for D (6 bases). The CDR3 has 13 amino acids. Germline V gene lookup returns CDR1 SGHRS and CDR2 YFSETQ. Trimming removed 4 bases from V and 4 bases from J, with 9 bases in between. CDR3: CASSGTGGNTIYF. DNA of the CDR3: TGCGCCAGCAGCGGAACAGGGGGAAACACCATATATTTT.

Only a few counts were recorded for this clone. This chain joins TRBV4-2 and TRBJ1-2; TRBD1 is a possible D gene (6 bases). CDR1 is LGHNA and CDR2 is YNFKEQ in the germline V gene. The V end lost 5 bases, the J end lost 4 bases, and 14 bases lay between the germline ends. This CDR3 spans 14 amino acids. CDR3 coding DNA: TGTGCCAGCAGCATCTCAGGGGACGTCTATGGCTACACCTTC. As protein: CASSISGDVYGYTF.

CDR3 nucleotides: TGTGCCAGCAGCTTAGATAGTGTCAGGGAGGACACTGAAGCTTTCTTT. Its translation is CASSLDSVREDTEAFF. The chain combines TRBV11-2 with TRBJ1-1, with D possibly matching TRBD1 (5 bases). The CDR3 spans 16 residues. The V end lost 0 bases, the J end lost 3 bases, and 14 bases lay between the germline ends. Germline V gene data show CDR1 as SGHAT and CDR2 as FQNNGV.